The text below deals with one T cell receptor (beta chain). The data belong to a study of control samples from healthy donors and cancer patients. This table comes from immunoSEQ multiplex PCR, and its TCRdb copy is limited to in-frame clones, with some not included. Of about 160,000 clones listed, around 93% were seen once; the top ten hold approximately 4%. CDR3 size: 14 residues. CDR1 is SGHDN and CDR2 is FVKESK in the germline V gene. V was cut by 2 bases and J by 4 bases, with 8 bases left in between. The clonotype comes from a woman in her fifties or sixties in good health. The chain is built from TRBV14 and TRBJ2-2; D gene ambiguous. Sequenced material: blood. CDR3 residues: CASSQQLVTGELFF. As DNA, the CDR3 is TGTGCCAGCAGCCAACAACTTGTCACCGGGGAGCTGTTTTTT.